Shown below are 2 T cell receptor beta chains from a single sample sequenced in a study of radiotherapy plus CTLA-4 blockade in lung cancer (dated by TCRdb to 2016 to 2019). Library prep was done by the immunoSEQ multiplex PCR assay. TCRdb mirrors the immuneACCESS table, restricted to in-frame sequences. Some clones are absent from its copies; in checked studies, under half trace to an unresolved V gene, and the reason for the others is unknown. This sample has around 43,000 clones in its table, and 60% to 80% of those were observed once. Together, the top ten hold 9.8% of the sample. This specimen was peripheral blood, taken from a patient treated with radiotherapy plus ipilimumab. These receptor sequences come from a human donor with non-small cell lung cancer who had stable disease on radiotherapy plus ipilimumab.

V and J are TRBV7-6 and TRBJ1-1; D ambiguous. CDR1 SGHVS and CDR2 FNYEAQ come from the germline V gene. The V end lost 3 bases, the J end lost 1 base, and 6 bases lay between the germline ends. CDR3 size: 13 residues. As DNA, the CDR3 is TGTGCCAGCAGCTTGTCAGGGAACACTGAAGCTTTCTTT. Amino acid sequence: CASSLSGNTEAFF. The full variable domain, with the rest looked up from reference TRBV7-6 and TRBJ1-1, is GAGVSQSPRYKVTKRGQDVALRCDPISGHVSLYWYRQALGQGPEFLTYFNYEAQQDKSGLPNDRFSAERPEGSISTLTIQRTEQRDSAMYRCASSLSGNTEAFFGQGTRLTVV.

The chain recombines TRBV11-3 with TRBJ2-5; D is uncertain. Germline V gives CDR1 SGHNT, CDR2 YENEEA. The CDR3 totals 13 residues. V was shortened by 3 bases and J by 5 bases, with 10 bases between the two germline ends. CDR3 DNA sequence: TGTGCCAGCAGCTTGGGCTCCAGGGAGACCCAGTACTTC. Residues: CASSLGSRETQYF.